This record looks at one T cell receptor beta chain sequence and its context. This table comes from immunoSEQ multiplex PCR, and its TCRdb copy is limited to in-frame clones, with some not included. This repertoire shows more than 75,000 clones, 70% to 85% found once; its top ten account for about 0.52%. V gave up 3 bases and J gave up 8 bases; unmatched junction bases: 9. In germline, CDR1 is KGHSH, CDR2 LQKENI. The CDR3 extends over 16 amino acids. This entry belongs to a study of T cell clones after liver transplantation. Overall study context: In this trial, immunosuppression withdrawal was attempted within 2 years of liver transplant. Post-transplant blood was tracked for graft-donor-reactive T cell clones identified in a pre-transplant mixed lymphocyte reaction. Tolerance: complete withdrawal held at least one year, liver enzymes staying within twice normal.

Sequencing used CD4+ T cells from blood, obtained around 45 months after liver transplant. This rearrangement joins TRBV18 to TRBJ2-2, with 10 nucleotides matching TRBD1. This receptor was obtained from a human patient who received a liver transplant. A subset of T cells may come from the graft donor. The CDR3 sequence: CASSPFGTGVTGELFF. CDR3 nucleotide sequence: TGTGCCAGCTCACCCTTCGGGACAGGGGTGACGGGGGAGCTGTTTTTT. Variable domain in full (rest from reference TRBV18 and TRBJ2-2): NAGVMQNPRHLVRRRGQEARLRCSPMKGHSHVYWYRQLPEEGLKFMVYLQKENIIDESGMPKERFSAEFPKEGPSILRIQQVVRGDSAAYFCASSPFGTGVTGELFFGEGSRLTVL.